The next 24 T cell receptor beta chains were all read from a single sample in a study of blood T cell repertoires in COVID-19. Method: immunoSEQ multiplex PCR; TCRdb's copy keeps in-frame clones and lacks some. The profile shows 320,000 or so clones, over 75% of them singletons. Sequenced: PBMCs or T cells enriched from blood (not recorded which). These TCRs come from a man aged 25 to 40 who had recovered from COVID-19.

J is TRBJ2-3 and V is TRBV11-2; 7 bases fit TRBD1. The ends lost 7 bases at V and 0 bases at J; junction bases unmatched: 10. Per germline, CDR1 SGHAT and CDR2 FQNNGV. The CDR3 contains 16 residues. The CDR3 region is CASTKRQGRSTDTQYF. The CDR3 DNA reads TGTGCCAGCACCAAGAGACAGGGAAGGAGCACAGATACGCAGTATTTT.

The chain combines TRBV4-1 with TRBJ1-5; the D gene is possibly TRBD1 (6 bases). The CDR3 consists of 17 residues. Deletions cut 1 base from V and 2 bases from J, with 15 bases between. Germline V CDR1 and CDR2: MGHRA, YSYEKL. CDR3 sequence: CASSQVFQRQGNQPQHF. CDR3 bases: TGCGCCAGCAGCCAAGTGTTTCAGCGACAGGGCAATCAGCCCCAGCATTTT.

This chain links TRBV30 with TRBJ2-7; the D gene is possibly TRBD1 (5 bases). CDR1 is GTSNPN and CDR2 is SVGIG in the germline V gene (reference sequence). This CDR3 has 12 amino acids. Trimming removed 3 bases at V and 3 bases at J, with 9 bases between. CDR3 sequence: CAWREQGYEQYF. The DNA of the CDR3 is TGTGCCTGGAGGGAGCAGGGCTACGAGCAGTACTTC.

V usage is TRBV5-1 and J usage is TRBJ1-2; tentatively, D is TRBD1 (5 bases). V was clipped by 4 bases and J by 5 bases, with 9 bases between them. In germline, CDR1 is SGHRS, CDR2 YFSETQ. This CDR3 region has 12 residues. The CDR3 is CASSAGEYGYTF. Here the CDR3 DNA reads TGCGCCAGCAGCGCGGGGGAATATGGCTACACCTTC.

The genes are TRBV28 and TRBJ2-5; D is possibly TRBD1 (6 bases). The V end was cut by 5 bases, the J end by 1 base, with 14 bases between. CDR1 and CDR2 from the germline V gene are MDHEN and SYDVKM. The length of the CDR3 is 15 residues. The CDR3 DNA sequence: TGTGCCAGCAGTGCCCCTACAGGGCCCCAAGAGACCCAGTACTTC. Amino acid sequence: CASSAPTGPQETQYF.

The gene calls are TRBV6-5 and TRBJ2-3; no clear D. The CDR3 is 15 amino acids. Trimming removed 2 bases from V and 4 bases from J, with 13 bases in between. Germline CDR1 MNHEY, CDR2 SVGAGI. The CDR3, as DNA: TGTGCCAGCAGTTACGGGTTGGGCACAGCAGATACGCAGTATTTT. Translating gives CASSYGLGTADTQYF.

V usage is TRBV7-2 and J usage is TRBJ1-1, with D perhaps TRBD1 (5 bases). Deletions cut 0 bases from V and 6 bases from J, with 11 bases between. This CDR3 has 14 amino acids. Germline-derived CDR1 and CDR2 are SGHTA and FQGNSA. The CDR3 protein is CASSLAFLGAEAFF. The CDR3 DNA reads TGTGCCAGCAGCTTAGCGTTCTTAGGGGCTGAAGCTTTCTTT.

Concerning this clone: The same CDR3 can be traced to other DNA sequences in this sample. J is TRBJ1-2 and V is TRBV5-1; no clear D. Germline CDR1 reads SGHRS; CDR2 reads YFSETQ. This CDR3 comprises 13 residues. The V end lost 0 bases, the J end lost 5 bases, and 8 bases lay between the germline ends. The CDR3 here is CASSLDRGYGYTF. Here the CDR3 DNA reads TGCGCCAGCAGCTTGGACAGAGGGTATGGCTACACCTTC.

This chain joins TRBV5-8 and TRBJ2-2; D gene ambiguous. Germline CDR1 SGHTS, CDR2 YDEGEE. V was pared by 2 bases and J by 0 bases, with 8 bases between. CDR3 length: 15 residues. The CDR3 loop is CASSFWLANTGELFF. The CDR3 nucleotides read TGTGCCAGCAGCTTTTGGCTGGCGAACACCGGGGAGCTGTTTTTT.

This chain's CDR3 is CASNSPGQGAPRNSPLHF. CDR3 in DNA: TGTGCCAGCAATTCGCCGGGACAGGGGGCCCCTAGAAATTCACCCCTCCACTTT. The V call is TRBV27, the J call TRBJ1-6, with 12 nucleotides matching TRBD1. The CDR3 has 18 amino acids. In germline, CDR1 is MNHEY, CDR2 SMNVEV (reference sequence). V lost 7 bases, J lost 7 bases, and 14 bases stayed unmatched.

This clone was seen only once. J is TRBJ2-1 and V is TRBV18, with a possible D match to TRBD1 (6 bases). The V gene's germline CDR1 is KGHSH and CDR2 LQKENI. There are 15 residues in the CDR3. V was shortened by 3 bases and J by 0 bases, with 9 bases between the two germline ends. The CDR3 DNA reads TGTGCCAGCTCACCGGACAGTAACTCCTACAATGAGCAGTTCTTC. This codes for CASSPDSNSYNEQFF.

The CDR3 loop reads CASNRDNSYEQYF. The CDR3 bases are TGCGCCAGCAACCGAGACAACTCCTACGAGCAGTACTTC. This rearrangement joins TRBV10-2 to TRBJ2-7; D is undetermined. V was shortened by 7 bases and J by 0 bases, with 10 bases between the two germline ends. The CDR3 is made up of 13 amino acids. Germline V gene sequence: CDR1 WSHSY, CDR2 SAAADI.

The CDR3 DNA reads as TGCAGCGTTCCAGGGGTCATGTTGGGTGAAGCTTTCTTT. This gives the protein CSVPGVMLGEAFF. V and J are TRBV29-1 and TRBJ1-1; D is perhaps TRBD1 (6 bases). This CDR3 has 13 amino acids. Germline V gene data show CDR1 as SQVTM and CDR2 as ANQGSEA. The V end lost 5 bases, the J end lost 7 bases, and 17 bases lay between the germline ends.

The V and J genes are TRBV6-5 and TRBJ2-7; D call uncertain. Trimming took 0 bases from V and 5 from J, leaving 11 bases between them. The CDR3 covers 14 residues. Germline loops: CDR1 MNHEY, CDR2 SVGAGI. The chain's CDR3 is CASSYSADGHEQYF. The CDR3 DNA sequence: TGTGCCAGCAGTTACTCGGCTGATGGGCACGAGCAGTACTTC.

The V and J genes are TRBV19 and TRBJ2-5; 7 positions match TRBD1. J gave up 4 bases and V 4 bases, and 15 bases lay outside the gene matches. The germline V gene encodes CDR1 LNHDA and CDR2 SQIVND (reference sequence). This CDR3 has 17 amino acids. The CDR3 DNA follows: TGTGCCAGTAGTAAGGGGCCGGGAACAGGGGTATTAGAGACCCAGTACTTC. Translating gives CASSKGPGTGVLETQYF.

For the CDR3, the DNA is TGTGCCAGCAGTTTAGGGACAGGGAGGGTTGGCGAGCAGTACTTC. Encoded protein: CASSLGTGRVGEQYF. This rearrangement joins TRBV27 to TRBJ2-7; 9 nucleotides line up with TRBD1. The CDR3 length is 15 residues. The germline V gene has CDR1 MNHEY and CDR2 SMNVEV (reference sequence). After removal of 2 bases from V and 6 bases from J, the junction contained 8 bases not matched to a gene.

The V and J genes are TRBV18 and TRBJ2-7, with D possibly matching TRBD1 (6 bases). CDR3 length: 14 residues. V was clipped by 5 bases and J by 4 bases, with 15 bases between them. Germline V CDR1 and CDR2: KGHSH, LQKENI. The CDR3: CASSVQGNAYEQYF. DNA of the CDR3: TGTGCCAGCTCAGTCCAGGGGAACGCTTACGAGCAGTACTTC.

The J gene is TRBJ1-5, the V gene TRBV11-2; tentative D call: TRBD1 (5 bases). CDR1 and CDR2 from the germline V gene are SGHAT and FQNNGV. The ends were cut back, 2 bases at V and 6 bases at J, with 8 bases in the middle. The length of the CDR3 is 13 residues. The CDR3 region has the DNA TGTGCCAGCAGCTTAATAGGGGCTCAGCCCCAGCATTTT. The encoded protein is CASSLIGAQPQHF. Full variable domain (remainder filled in from reference TRBV11-2 and TRBJ1-5): EAGVAQSPRYKIIEKRQSVAFWCNPISGHATLYWYQQILGQGPKLLIQFQNNGVVDDSQLPKDRFSAERLKGVDSTLKIQPAKLEDSAVYLCASSLIGAQPQHFGDGTRLSIL.

This chain joins TRBV27 and TRBJ2-3, with D tentatively TRBD1 (5 bases). The CDR3 is 13 residues long. V dropped 3 bases and J dropped 3 bases, with 7 bases sitting between them. Germline-derived CDR1 and CDR2 are MNHEY and SMNVEV (reference sequence). The CDR3 sequence: CASSFRGTDTQYF. The CDR3 nucleotides read TGTGCCAGCAGTTTTAGGGGAACAGATACGCAGTATTTT.

V usage is TRBV24-1 and J usage is TRBJ1-6; no definite D call. V shed 6 bases and J shed 5 bases, with 10 bases lying between them. This CDR3 is 14 amino acids long. From germline, CDR1 is KGHDR and CDR2 SFDVKD. CDR3 residues: CATSPGSNNSPLHF. The DNA for the CDR3 is TGTGCCACCAGTCCCGGGAGCAATAATTCACCCCTCCACTTT.

The rearrangement joins TRBV6-6 to TRBJ2-7; 8 bases are a match to TRBD1. The CDR3 is 15 amino acids. Germline values: CDR1 MNHNY, CDR2 SVGAGI (reference sequence). The V and J ends lost 2 bases and 0 bases, in that order; junction bases with no gene match: 3. The CDR3 is CASSYGTGHSYEQYF. The CDR3 DNA reads TGTGCCAGCAGTTACGGGACAGGTCACTCCTACGAGCAGTACTTC.

This chain joins TRBV7-8 and TRBJ1-6; possibly TRBD1 for D (6 bases). The CDR3 extends over 15 amino acids. Germline V gene sequence: CDR1 SGHVS, CDR2 FQNEAQ. V dropped 1 base and J dropped 8 bases, with 12 bases sitting between them. This CDR3 reads CASSLDRAVYSPLHF. The CDR3 DNA is TGTGCCAGCAGCTTAGACAGGGCGGTATATTCACCCCTCCACTTT.

The rearrangement links TRBV3-1 (or the pseudogene TRBV3-2) to TRBJ2-7, with 9 bases matching TRBD1. The ends lost 4 bases at V and 7 bases at J; junction bases unmatched: 14. Germline CDR1 and CDR2: LGHDT and YNNKEL (reference sequence). The CDR3 runs 16 residues. Written as DNA, the CDR3 is TGTGCCAGCAGCCCTGTCGGGTTGGACAGGGGTCGTGAGCAGTACTTC. Translated: CASSPVGLDRGREQYF.

This clone occurred once. This chain joins TRBV7-9 and TRBJ2-2; 13 bases line up with TRBD2. CDR3 length equals 17 residues. J was trimmed by 4 bases and V by 5 bases; bases with no gene match: 7. CDR1 and CDR2 from the germline V gene are SEHNR and FQNEAQ (reference sequence). The CDR3 nucleotides read TGTGCCAGCAGCACTCAGGGACTAGCGGGGTCCACCGGGGAGCTGTTTTTT. Translated, it gives CASSTQGLAGSTGELFF. The complete variable domain, with remaining parts taken from reference TRBV7-9 and TRBJ2-2, reads DTGVSQNPRHKITKRGQNVTFRCDPISEHNRLYWYRQTLGQGPEFLTYFQNEAQLEKSRLLSDRFSAERPKGSFSTLEIQRTEQGDSAMYLCASSTQGLAGSTGELFFGEGSRLTVL.